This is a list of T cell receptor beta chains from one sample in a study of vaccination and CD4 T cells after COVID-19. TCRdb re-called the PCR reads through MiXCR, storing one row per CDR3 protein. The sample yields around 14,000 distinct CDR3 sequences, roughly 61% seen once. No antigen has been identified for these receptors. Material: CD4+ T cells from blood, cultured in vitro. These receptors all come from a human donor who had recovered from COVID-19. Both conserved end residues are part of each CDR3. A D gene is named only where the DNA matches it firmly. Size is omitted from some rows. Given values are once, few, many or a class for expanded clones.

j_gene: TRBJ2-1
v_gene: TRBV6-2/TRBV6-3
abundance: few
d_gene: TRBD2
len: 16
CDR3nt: TGTGCCAGCAGTTACTCGGGTCTAGCGGTTAACAATGAGCAGTTCTTC
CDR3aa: CASSYSGLAVNNEQFF

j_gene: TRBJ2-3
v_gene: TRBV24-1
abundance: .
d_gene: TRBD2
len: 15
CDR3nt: TGTGCCACCAGTGATCAGCGGGAGTTAACAGATACGCAGTATTTT
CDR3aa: CATSDQRELTDTQYF

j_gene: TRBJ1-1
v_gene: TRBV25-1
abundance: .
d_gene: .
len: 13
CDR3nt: TGTGCCAGCAGTGTACAGCAAGACACTGAAGCTTTCTTT
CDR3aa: CASSVQQDTEAFF

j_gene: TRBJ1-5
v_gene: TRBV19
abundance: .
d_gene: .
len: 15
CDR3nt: TGTGCCAGTAGTATATGGGGTCGGGGCAATCAGCCCCAGCATTTT
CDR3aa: CASSIWGRGNQPQHF

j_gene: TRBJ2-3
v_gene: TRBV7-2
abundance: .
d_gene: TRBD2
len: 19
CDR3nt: TGTGCCAGCAGCTTACCACTCTCCGCGGGAGTATGGAGCACAGATACGCAGTATTTT
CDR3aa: CASSLPLSAGVWSTDTQYF

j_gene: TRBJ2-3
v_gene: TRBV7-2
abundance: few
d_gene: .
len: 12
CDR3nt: TGTGCCAGCACAGCGCAGGGGGGTACGCAGTATTTT
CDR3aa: CASTAQGGTQYF

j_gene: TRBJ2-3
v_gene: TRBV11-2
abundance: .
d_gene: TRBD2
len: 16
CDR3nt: TGTGCCAGCAGCTTACGACTAGCGGGAGCTACAGATACGCAGTATTTT
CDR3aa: CASSLRLAGATDTQYF

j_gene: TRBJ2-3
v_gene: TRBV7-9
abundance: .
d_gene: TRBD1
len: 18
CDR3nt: TGTGCCAGCAGCGGCAGACCGGGACAGGGGATAGGTACAGATACGCAGTATTTT
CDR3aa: CASSGRPGQGIGTDTQYF

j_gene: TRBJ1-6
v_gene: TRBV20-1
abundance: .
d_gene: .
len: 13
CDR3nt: TGCAGTGCTAGAGGGGCCCAGGATTCACCCCTCCACTTT
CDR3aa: CSARGAQDSPLHF

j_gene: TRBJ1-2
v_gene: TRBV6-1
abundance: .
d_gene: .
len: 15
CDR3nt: TGTGCCAGCAGTGAAGCCACAGGAGCTAACTATGGCTACACCTTC
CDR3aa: CASSEATGANYGYTF

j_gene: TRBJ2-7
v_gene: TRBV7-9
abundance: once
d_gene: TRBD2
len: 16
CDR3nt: TGTGCCAGCAGCCCCGCCAGCCAGGGGACTAGAGACGAGCAGTACTTC
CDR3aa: CASSPASQGTRDEQYF

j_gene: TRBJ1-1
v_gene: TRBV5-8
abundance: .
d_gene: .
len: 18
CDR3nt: TGTGCCAGCCCCAATGCCCTACCGGGACACTCAATGAACACTGAAGCTTTCTTT
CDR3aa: CASPNALPGHSMNTEAFF

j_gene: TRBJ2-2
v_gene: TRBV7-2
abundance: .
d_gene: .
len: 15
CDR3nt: TGTGCCAGCAGCCTACAGAGGGCGAACACCGGGGAGCTGTTTTTT
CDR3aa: CASSLQRANTGELFF

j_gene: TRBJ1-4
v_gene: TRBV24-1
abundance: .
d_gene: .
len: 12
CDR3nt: TGTGCCACCGAGCAGGGGAGGGAAAAACTGTTTTTT
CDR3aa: CATEQGREKLFF

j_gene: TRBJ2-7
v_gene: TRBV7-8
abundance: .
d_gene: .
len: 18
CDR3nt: TGTGCCAGCAGCGGTAGTGCCCCCGGGACAACAATACTTTCCGAGCAGTACTTC
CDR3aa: CASSGSAPGTTILSEQYF

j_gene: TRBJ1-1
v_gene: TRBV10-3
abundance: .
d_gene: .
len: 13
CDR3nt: TGTGCCATCAGTGAACAGGGGAACACTGAAGCTTTCTTT
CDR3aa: CAISEQGNTEAFF

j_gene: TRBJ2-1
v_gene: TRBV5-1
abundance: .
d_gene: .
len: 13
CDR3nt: TGCGCCAGCAGTAGGAGGGCGGGCGATGAGCAGTTCTTC
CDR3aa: CASSRRAGDEQFF

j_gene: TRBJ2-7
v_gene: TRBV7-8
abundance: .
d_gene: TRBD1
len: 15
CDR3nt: TGTGCCAGCAGCAAGACAGGGGGCGTTAGGTACGAGCAGTACTTC
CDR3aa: CASSKTGGVRYEQYF